One sample yielded the 13 T cell receptor beta chains listed below, sequenced in a study of cytomegalovirus exposure and HLA in healthy donors. Primers for the PCR totalled 60 Vbeta and 13 Jbeta. Assay used: immunoSEQ multiplex PCR; TCRdb lists only in-frame clones, some missing. The sample shows some 140,000 clones, under 85% of them seen only once. The sequenced material came from PBMCs. The source is a man aged 18 to 30 in good health and CMV-seronegative.

The sample holds a few counts of this clone. The chain couples TRBV6-1 to TRBJ1-5, with 8 bases identical to TRBD1. The CDR3 runs 16 residues. Per the germline V gene, CDR1 is MNHNS and CDR2 is SASEGT. V was clipped by 4 bases and J by 6 bases; unmatched bases: 11. The CDR3 DNA reads as TGTGCCAGCAGTGCAATGCAGGGGGCCCCCTCTCAGCCCCAGCATTTT. Translation: CASSAMQGAPSQPQHF.

This clone was counted between two and nine times. Here the CDR3 DNA reads TGTGCCAGCAGCGGACAGGGGGCGAAAACCCCCGGGGAGCTGTTTTTT. It is translated as CASSGQGAKTPGELFF. The gene calls are TRBV11-3 and TRBJ2-2, with 11 bases that match TRBD1. After removal of 5 bases from V and 6 bases from J, the junction contained 8 bases not matched to a gene. CDR3 size: 16 residues. Germline assignment: CDR1 SGHNT and CDR2 YENEEA.

This chain links TRBV30 with TRBJ2-7; D is possibly TRBD1 (5 bases). Germline V lookup: CDR1 GTSNPN, CDR2 SVGIG (reference sequence). CDR3 length: 10 amino acids. V was cut by 7 bases and J by 6 bases, with 10 bases left in between. The CDR3 reads CAFSGFEQYF. The CDR3 bases are TGTGCCTTCTCAGGGTTCGAGCAGTACTTC.

The genes are TRBV6-6 and TRBJ1-1, with D unclear. The CDR3 extends over 16 amino acids. The germline gives CDR1 MNHNY, CDR2 SVGAGI (reference sequence). With 2 bases removed from V and 0 bases from J, the gap between germline ends came to 13 bases. This CDR3 reads CASSYTGMPVNTEAFF. The CDR3 nucleotides read TGTGCCAGCAGTTACACGGGGATGCCCGTGAACACTGAAGCTTTCTTT.

The chain joins TRBV30 to TRBJ2-5; D remains ambiguous. The tail of the sequence fits TRBJ2-7 better, so the J call may be wrong. The CDR3 is 14 residues long. Germline lookup yields CDR1 GTSNPN and CDR2 SVGIG (reference sequence). CDR3 in DNA: TGTGCCTGGAGGGGCAGTCTGACCACCTACGAGCAGTACTTC. Translated: CAWRGSLTTYEQYF.

The chain couples TRBV6-5 to TRBJ1-4; D is unresolved. The CDR3 extends over 14 amino acids. V lost 6 bases and J 6 bases, leaving 14 bases between the germline ends. In germline, CDR1 is MNHEY, CDR2 SVGAGI. The CDR3 sequence: CASSLVGEDEKLFF. As DNA, the CDR3 is TGTGCCAGCAGCCTCGTCGGGGAGGATGAAAAACTGTTTTTT.

The genes are TRBV7-2 and TRBJ1-6; D is ambiguous. CDR3 size: 13 residues. The V end was cut by 3 bases, the J end by 7 bases, with 7 bases between. CDR1 and CDR2 from the germline V gene are SGHTA and FQGNSA. The DNA of the CDR3 is TGTGCCAGCAGCTTCGAACGGAATTCACCCCTCCACTTT. This translates into CASSFERNSPLHF.

The chain combines TRBV9 with TRBJ2-3, with D perhaps matching TRBD2 (7 bases). V shed 3 bases and J shed 0 bases, with 14 bases lying between them. Looked up from germline, CDR1 is SGDLS and CDR2 is YYNGEE. The CDR3 has 16 residues. CDR3 DNA sequence: TGTGCCAGCAGCGCCTGGGGGGGCGGAAGCACAGATACGCAGTATTTT. Encoded protein: CASSAWGGGSTDTQYF.

This clone has just one count. The chain combines TRBV7-2 with TRBJ2-7; 9 bases map to TRBD2. J gave up 10 bases and V 5 bases, and 18 bases lay outside the gene matches. CDR1 is SGHTA, CDR2 FQGNSA, per germline. The CDR3 length is 16 residues. CDR3 in amino acids: CASSARLAVSTSLQYF. Here the CDR3 DNA reads TGTGCCAGCAGCGCGCGACTAGCGGTCTCTACGTCCCTCCAGTACTTC.

The rearrangement links TRBV13 to TRBJ2-3, with TRBD2 as a possible D gene (5 bases). The CDR3 runs 15 residues. The V gene lost 1 base and the J gene lost 2 bases, with 10 bases spanning the gap. The germline gives CDR1 PRHDT, CDR2 FYEKMQ (reference sequence). The CDR3 loop reads CASSLDRGFTDTQYF. The CDR3 nucleotides are TGTGCCAGCAGCTTAGACCGGGGATTCACAGATACGCAGTATTTT.

The chain links TRBV7-2 to TRBJ1-5; TRBD1 might be the D (6 bases). Germline V gene lookup returns CDR1 SGHTA and CDR2 FQGNSA. Trimming took 5 bases from V and 6 from J, leaving 14 bases between them. The CDR3 covers 14 residues. Written as DNA, the CDR3 is TGTGCCAGCAGCACCAGCACAGGGAGTCAGCCCCAGCATTTT. It encodes CASSTSTGSQPQHF.

The genes are TRBV5-5 and TRBJ1-2; D possibly corresponds to TRBD1 (5 bases). The CDR3 contains 12 residues. Looked up from germline, CDR1 is SGHKS and CDR2 is YYEKEE (reference sequence). V gave up 2 bases and J gave up 6 bases, with 8 bases separating them. In DNA, the CDR3 is TGTGCCAGCAGCTTCAGGGTTCATGGCTACACCTTC. This codes for CASSFRVHGYTF.

The rearrangement links TRBV5-1 to TRBJ1-1, with no clear D. The V gene's germline CDR1 is SGHRS and CDR2 YFSETQ. The CDR3 covers 13 residues. Trimming pared 4 bases from V and 4 bases from J, leaving 11 bases between. In DNA, the CDR3 is TGCGCCAGCAGCAAGGAGGTCGGCACTGAAGCTTTCTTT. Its translation: CASSKEVGTEAFF.